The source of this T cell receptor beta chain is a study of blood T cell repertoires in COVID-19. Study-level background: The analysed material was cDNA or gDNA that came from T cells, B-cell-depleted T cells, or PBMCs.

Only in-frame clones appear in the TCRdb table, and some are missing; sequencing was by immunoSEQ multiplex PCR. Among about 100,000 clones, roughly 92% were seen once, and the ten largest hold 1.9%. Those enrolled in Seattle joined during active infection and were followed longitudinally afterward. The CDR3 is 13 residues long. V was clipped by 2 bases and J by 9 bases, with 8 bases between them. Per the germline V gene, CDR1 is LNHDA and CDR2 is SQIVND (reference sequence). The V call is TRBV19, the J call TRBJ1-6; D is perhaps TRBD1 (6 bases). The sequenced sample was peripheral blood. The origin of this receptor is a woman aged 50 to 60 with COVID-19, enrolled during active disease. CDR3 nucleotides: TGTGCCAGTAGTATACCAGGGGTTTCACCCCTCCACTTT. Translation gives CASSIPGVSPLHF.